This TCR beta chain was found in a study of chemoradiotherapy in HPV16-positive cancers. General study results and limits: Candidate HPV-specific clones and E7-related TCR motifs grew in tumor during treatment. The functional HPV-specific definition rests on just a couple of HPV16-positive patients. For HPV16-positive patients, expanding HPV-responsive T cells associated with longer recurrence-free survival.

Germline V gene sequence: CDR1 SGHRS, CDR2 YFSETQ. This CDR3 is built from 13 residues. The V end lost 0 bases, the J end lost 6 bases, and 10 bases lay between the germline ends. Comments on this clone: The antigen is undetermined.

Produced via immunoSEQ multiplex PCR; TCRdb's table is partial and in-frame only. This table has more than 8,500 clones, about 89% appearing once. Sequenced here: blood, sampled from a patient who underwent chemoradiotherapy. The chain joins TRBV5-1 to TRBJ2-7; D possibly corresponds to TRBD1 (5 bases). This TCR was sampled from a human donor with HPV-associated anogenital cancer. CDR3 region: CASSLADRTEQYF. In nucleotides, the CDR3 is TGCGCCAGCAGCTTGGCCGACAGAACCGAGCAGTACTTC.